This TCR beta chain originates from a study of T-cell reconstitution after alpha-beta-depleted transplantation in children. This clonotype was observed a few times. The V gene's germline CDR1 is SSHAT and CDR2 FNYEAQ (reference sequence). The ends lost 6 bases at V and 3 bases at J; junction bases unmatched: 6. This CDR3 is built from 15 residues. The TCRbeta library incorporated unique molecular identifiers. Via MiXCR, TCRdb re-called the PCR reads, giving one row per CDR3 protein. This table has hundreds of thousands of distinct CDR3 sequences, around 10% appearing once. This sequence joins TRBV7-7 and TRBJ2-2; TRBD1 agrees at 8 bases. The specimen comprised PBMCs from the stem cell graft donor, sampled from the stem cell graft. This TCR came from a human donor who donated a stem cell graft to a child with acute lymphoblastic leukemia. Here the CDR3 reads CASSLDRGHTGELFF. CDR3 in DNA: TGTGCCAGCAGTCTAGACAGGGGACACACCGGGGAGCTGTTTTTT.